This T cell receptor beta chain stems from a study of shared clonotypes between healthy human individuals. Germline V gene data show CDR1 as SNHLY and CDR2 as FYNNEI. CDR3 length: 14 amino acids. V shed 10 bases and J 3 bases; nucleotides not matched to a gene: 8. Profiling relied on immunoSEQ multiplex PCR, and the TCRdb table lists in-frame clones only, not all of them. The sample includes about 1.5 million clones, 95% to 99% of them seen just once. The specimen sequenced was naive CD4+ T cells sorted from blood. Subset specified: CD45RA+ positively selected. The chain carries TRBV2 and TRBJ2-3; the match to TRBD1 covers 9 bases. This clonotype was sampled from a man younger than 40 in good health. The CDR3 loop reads CATRTGGGTDTQYF. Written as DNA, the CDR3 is TGTGCCACTAGAACAGGGGGCGGAACAGATACGCAGTATTTT.